The 25 T cell receptor beta chains below were found in one sample sequenced in a study of blood T cells in healthy people across ages. The second PCR ran roughly 7 to 12 cycles with a sample-barcoded 5' primer and J-beta primers. Each CDR3 protein is one row after TCRdb ran MiXCR on the 5' RACE reads. Of some 710,000 distinct CDR3 sequences in the sample, 35% to 60% are singletons; the top ten hold about a sixth. The sequenced sample consisted of blood. Receptors originate from a man at least 80 years old in good health.

The chain links TRBV6-5 to TRBJ2-7; TRBD1 is a possible D gene (5 bases). The germline V gene encodes CDR1 MNHEY and CDR2 SVGAGI. With 6 bases removed from V and 0 bases from J, the gap between germline ends came to 15 bases. This CDR3 is built from 15 residues. The DNA of the CDR3 is TGTGCCAGCAGCTACGCTCCGACAGTCTCCTACGAGCAGTACTTC. Translation gives CASSYAPTVSYEQYF.

This chain links TRBV14 with TRBJ2-3; 7 bases fit TRBD2. CDR1 is SGHDN and CDR2 is FVKESK in the germline V gene. Germline trimming cut 4 bases from V and 4 bases from J; bases unmatched to any gene: 8. This CDR3 has 15 amino acids. The DNA for the CDR3 is TGTGCCAGCAGCCTCTCCCTGGGGGGGTCAGATACGCAGTATTTT. Residues: CASSLSLGGSDTQYF.

The gene calls are TRBV12-3 or TRBV12-4 and TRBJ2-5; D possibly corresponds to TRBD2 (6 bases). CDR3 length: 13 amino acids. Trimming took 7 bases from V and 2 from J, leaving 11 bases between them. The CDR3 sequence is CASTNSGQETQYF. CDR3 bases: TGTGCCAGCACAAATAGCGGACAAGAGACCCAGTACTTC.

The chain combines TRBV15 with TRBJ1-3; possibly TRBD1 for D (5 bases). The V end lost 6 bases, the J end lost 0 bases, and 15 bases lay between the germline ends. This CDR3 is 16 amino acids long. Germline V gene sequence: CDR1 LNHNV, CDR2 YYDKDF (reference sequence). CDR3 loop: CATRNRDSGSGNTIYF. The DNA of the CDR3 is TGTGCCACCAGAAACCGGGACTCAGGCTCTGGAAACACCATATATTTT.

V gene TRBV5-1 combines with J gene TRBJ2-7, with TRBD2 identical over 14 bases. The CDR3 runs 16 residues. The germline V gene encodes CDR1 SGHRS and CDR2 YFSETQ. After removal of 3 bases from V and 7 bases from J, the junction contained 9 bases not matched to a gene. The CDR3 sequence: CASSYYPGTSGSEQYF. For the CDR3, the DNA is TGCGCCAGCAGCTATTATCCCGGGACTAGCGGGAGTGAGCAGTACTTC.

The rearrangement joins TRBV4-2 to TRBJ2-3, with TRBD1 as a possible D gene (6 bases). Trimming stripped 0 bases from V and 3 bases from J, with 13 bases between. This CDR3 region has 16 residues. Germline V lookup: CDR1 LGHNA, CDR2 YNFKEQ. CDR3 region: CASSQDGAGVTDTQYF. The DNA of the CDR3 is TGTGCCAGCAGCCAAGATGGAGCAGGGGTTACAGATACGCAGTATTTT.

V usage is TRBV7-2 and J usage is TRBJ2-2; D not certain. CDR3 length: 15 amino acids. Trimming shortened V by 5 bases and J by 3 bases, and 13 bases separated the two germline ends. CDR1 and CDR2 from the germline V gene are SGHTA and FQGNSA. CDR3 loop: CASSIRALDTGELFF. The CDR3 bases are TGTGCCAGCAGCATTCGCGCCCTCGACACCGGGGAGCTGTTTTTT. Variable domain in full (rest from reference TRBV7-2 and TRBJ2-2): GAGVSQSPSNKVTEKGKDVELRCDPISGHTALYWYRQSLGQGLEFLIYFQGNSAPDKSGLPSDRFSAERTGGSVSTLTIQRTQQEDSAVYLCASSIRALDTGELFFGEGSRLTVL.

In its sample, this clonotype was seen a few times. V is TRBV29-1 and J is TRBJ2-1, with D maybe TRBD2 (5 bases). This CDR3 is 14 amino acids long. The germline V and J ends were trimmed by 4 bases and 0 bases, with 10 bases remaining between them. CDR1 and CDR2 (germline): SQVTM, ANQGSEA. The CDR3 here is CSVGAAASYNEQFF. The CDR3 DNA reads as TGCAGCGTTGGAGCGGCCGCCTCCTACAATGAGCAGTTCTTC.

There are a few counts of this clonotype. This rearrangement joins TRBV20-1 to TRBJ2-5, with D tentatively TRBD1 or TRBD2 (6 bases each). CDR1 and CDR2 (germline): DFQATT, SNEGSKA (reference sequence). The V and J ends lost 4 bases and 3 bases respectively, with 9 bases between them. This CDR3 has 12 residues. The CDR3 protein is CSATEGEETQYF. CDR3 sequence (DNA): TGCAGTGCTACGGAGGGGGAAGAGACCCAGTACTTC.

This chain connects TRBV3-1 to TRBJ2-7; 12 nucleotides match TRBD2. The CDR3 is 14 residues long. V trimming: 6 bases; J trimming: 6 bases; junction bases outside the gene matches: 6. The germline V gene has CDR1 LGHDT and CDR2 YNNKEL (reference sequence). In nucleotides, the CDR3 is TGTGCCAGCAGGGTGACTAGCGGGAGCAGCGAGCAGTACTTC. This codes for CASRVTSGSSEQYF.

V gene TRBV11-1 combines with J gene TRBJ2-3; D could derive from TRBD1 or TRBD2 (5 bases each). Germline V lookup: CDR1 SGHAT, CDR2 FQDESV (reference sequence). V dropped 5 bases and J dropped 14 bases, with 23 bases sitting between them. CDR3 size: 14 residues. The CDR3 sequence: CASSGRDPGRARYF. The CDR3 nucleotides are TGTGCCAGCAGCGGACGGGACCCAGGACGAGCGCGGTATTTT. The whole variable domain, remainder taken from reference TRBV11-1 and TRBJ2-3, is EAEVAQSPRYKITEKSQAVAFWCDPISGHATLYWYRQILGQGPELLVQFQDESVVDDSQLPKDRFSAERLKGVDSTLKIQPAELGDSAMYLCASSGRDPGRARYFGPGTRLTVL.

In this sample, this clonotype turned up once. The J gene is TRBJ2-4, the V gene TRBV21-1; the listed D gene, TRBD1, was not tested against the DNA. TRBV21-1 is classified as a pseudogene. The CDR3 has 16 residues. This CDR3 is CASSNALGGPPDIQYF. CDR3 coding DNA: TGTGCCAGCAGCAATGCTTTAGGGGGGCCTCCGGACATTCAGTACTTC.

In the case of this clonotype: Mismatch with germline at one junction end may stem from a read error. The chain is built from TRBV20-1 and TRBJ2-5, with a weak D call TRBD2 (5 bases). Germline V gene data show CDR1 as DFQATT and CDR2 as SNEGSKA (reference sequence). The CDR3 runs to 14 residues. The CDR3 DNA follows: TGCAGTGCTAGAGGGGCGGAGGCGCAAGAGACCCGGTACTTC. Amino acid sequence: CSARGAEAQETRYF.

This clonotype is a singleton in its sample. The V call is TRBV5-1, the J call TRBJ2-3, with D uncertain. Trimming left V 4 bases short and J 3 bases short, with 18 bases between. Per the germline V gene, CDR1 is SGHRS and CDR2 is YFSETQ. The CDR3 runs 16 residues. The CDR3 DNA reads TGCGCCAGCAGCGAGGTATACCGGAAAGGGACAGATACGCAGTATTTT. As protein: CASSEVYRKGTDTQYF.

Many counts were recorded for this clonotype. The chain recombines TRBV7-2 with TRBJ1-1; 7 nucleotides match TRBD1. V lost 2 bases to trimming and J lost 2 bases; unmatched junction nucleotides: 2. The CDR3 length is 14 residues. The germline V gene has CDR1 SGHTA and CDR2 FQGNSA. Here the CDR3 DNA reads TGTGCCAGCAGCTTAACAGGGGCAAACACTGAAGCTTTCTTT. It is translated as CASSLTGANTEAFF.

This clonotype turned up a few times. A read error may be the cause here, since a much bigger clone is one base away. This chain connects TRBV6-6 to TRBJ2-1, with D perhaps TRBD1 (5 bases). This CDR3 has 14 residues. CDR1 and CDR2 (germline): MNHNY, SVGAGI (reference sequence). The V end was cut by 4 bases, the J end by 3 bases, with 10 bases between. CDR3 DNA sequence: TGTGCCAGCAGTTGCTCCAGGGACTACAATGAGCAGTTCTTC. Translation gives CASSCSRDYNEQFF.

The CDR3 loop is CSARDPQGNEQFF. The CDR3 DNA follows: TGCAGTGCTAGAGATCCCCAGGGGAATGAGCAGTTCTTC. The genes are TRBV20-1 and TRBJ2-1; possible D gene TRBD1, 6 bases. The CDR3 totals 13 residues. Trimming left V 0 bases short and J 7 bases short, with 10 bases between. Germline values: CDR1 DFQATT, CDR2 SNEGSKA (reference sequence).

Details on this clonotype: The junction shows a germline mismatch at one end, possibly a read error. The chain has TRBV24-1 and TRBJ2-1; 8 bases map to TRBD2. The CDR3 has 16 residues. Germline V gene data show CDR1 as KGHDR and CDR2 as SFDVKD. CDR3 amino acids: CATSDQTSAPTNGQFF. The CDR3 bases are TGTGCCACCAGTGACCAGACTAGCGCACCTACGAATGGGCAGTTCTTC.

This clonotype was seen a handful of times. V usage is TRBV7-2 and J usage is TRBJ2-1; D perhaps matches TRBD2 (6 bases). The ends were cut back, 1 base at V and 8 bases at J, with 12 bases in the middle. This CDR3 comprises 14 residues. Germline V lookup: CDR1 SGHTA, CDR2 FQGNSA. CDR3 bases: TGTGCCAGCAGCTTAGTTTTTTCGGGGGATGAGCAGTTCTTC. It codes for CASSLVFSGDEQFF.

The chain carries TRBV27 and TRBJ2-1; 8 nucleotides match TRBD2. Germline trimming cut 5 bases from V and 8 bases from J; bases unmatched to any gene: 8. Germline lookup yields CDR1 MNHEY and CDR2 SMNVEV (reference sequence). This CDR3 is 14 amino acids long. The CDR3 spells CASSPGLGVDEQFF. The CDR3 bases are TGTGCCAGCAGTCCGGGACTAGGTGTCGATGAGCAGTTCTTC.

This clonotype was recorded a few times. The chain is built from TRBV14 and TRBJ2-1; 7 nucleotides agree with TRBD2. Per germline, CDR1 SGHDN and CDR2 FVKESK. The CDR3 consists of 15 residues. Trimming removed 0 bases from V and 7 bases from J; junction bases left unmatched: 6. The CDR3 sequence: CASSQDTSVLNEQFF. In DNA form, the CDR3 reads TGTGCCAGCAGCCAAGATACTAGCGTGCTTAATGAGCAGTTCTTC.

The rearrangement joins TRBV29-1 to TRBJ2-1, with 10 nucleotides matching TRBD2. The J call may not be correct, given that the DNA end is closer to TRBJ2-7. CDR1 is SQVTM, CDR2 ANQGSEA, per germline. The CDR3 sequence is 15 residues long. CDR3 amino acids: CSVPRAGGLYNEQYF. Here the CDR3 DNA reads TGCAGCGTTCCACGAGCGGGAGGGTTGTACAATGAGCAGTACTTC.

This clonotype was detected a few times. The chain carries TRBV6-5 and TRBJ1-2, with D perhaps TRBD1 (6 bases). The germline V and J ends were trimmed by 2 bases and 4 bases, with 8 bases remaining between them. The CDR3 contains 13 residues. Germline-derived CDR1 and CDR2 are MNHEY and SVGAGI. The CDR3 spells CASSYDRSYGYTF. For the CDR3, the DNA is TGTGCCAGCAGTTACGACAGGAGCTATGGCTACACCTTC.

The DNA of the CDR3 is TGTGCCAGCAGCTTAAGAGCCCAAAGTAATGAAAAACTGTTTTTT. Its translation is CASSLRAQSNEKLFF. This chain links TRBV16 with TRBJ1-4; D is uncertain. This CDR3 has 15 amino acids. CDR1 and CDR2 from the germline V gene are KGHSY and FQNENV. V was cut by 5 bases and J by 4 bases, with 14 bases left in between.

The chain carries TRBV29-1 and TRBJ2-7; D may be TRBD1 or TRBD2 (6 bases each). Germline assignment: CDR1 SQVTM and CDR2 ANQGSEA. Deletions cut 7 bases from V and 3 bases from J, with 16 bases between. The CDR3 length is 13 residues. CDR3 protein: CSAELGGLYEQYF. Here the CDR3 DNA reads TGCAGCGCCGAGTTGGGGGGCCTCTACGAGCAGTACTTC.